Listed below are T cell receptor beta chains from one sample, sequenced in a study of shared clonotypes between healthy human individuals. Here immunoSEQ multiplex PCR was the method, and the copy in TCRdb shows in-frame clones only, minus some. Of roughly 660,000 clones listed, 80% to 95% were seen once; the top ten hold roughly 36%. The sample taken for sequencing was memory CD8+ T cells from PBMCs. The receptors derive from a man aged 18 to 29 in good health. Some clones in this sample may be carry-over from other donors' samples. Both conserved end residues are part of each CDR3. A D gene is named only where the DNA matches it firmly. Expanded clones get a size class; other rows say once, few or many, or leave the size out.

clone size: .
V gene: TRBV7-9
D gene: TRBD2
J gene: TRBJ2-1
CDR3 protein: CASSVAGVRNEQFF
CDR3 DNA: TGTGCCAGCAGCGTAGCGGGAGTAAGGAATGAGCAGTTCTTC

clone size: .
V gene: TRBV27
D gene: .
J gene: TRBJ2-7
CDR3 protein: CASSTRGFNEQYF
CDR3 DNA: TGTGCCAGCAGTACCCGAGGGTTCAACGAGCAGTACTTC

clone size: .
V gene: TRBV7-9
D gene: .
J gene: TRBJ1-5
CDR3 protein: CASSSNRDTNQPQHF
CDR3 DNA: TGTGCCAGCAGCTCAAACCGGGACACCAATCAGCCCCAGCATTTT

clone size: few
V gene: TRBV9
D gene: .
J gene: TRBJ1-1
CDR3 protein: CASSVEWGTEAFF
CDR3 DNA: TGTGCCAGCAGCGTAGAGTGGGGAACTGAAGCTTTCTTT

clone size: .
V gene: TRBV7-8
D gene: .
J gene: TRBJ2-7
CDR3 protein: CASSLAVVGGDSSSYEQYF
CDR3 DNA: TGTGCCAGCAGCTTAGCAGTCGTAGGAGGGGACAGTAGCTCCTACGAGCAGTACTTC

clone size: .
V gene: TRBV7-9
D gene: .
J gene: TRBJ2-7
CDR3 protein: CASSLEDRGYEQYF
CDR3 DNA: TGTGCCAGCAGCTTAGAGGATAGGGGCTACGAGCAGTACTTC

clone size: .
V gene: TRBV11-2
D gene: .
J gene: TRBJ2-7
CDR3 protein: CASSFTPPGIIGEQYF
CDR3 DNA: TGTGCCAGCAGCTTCACTCCCCCGGGGATCATCGGCGAGCAGTACTTC

clone size: .
V gene: TRBV28
D gene: .
J gene: TRBJ1-5
CDR3 protein: CASSLGVSNQPQHF
CDR3 DNA: TGTGCCAGCAGTTTGGGCGTCAGCAATCAGCCCCAGCATTTT

clone size: once
V gene: TRBV19
D gene: TRBD2
J gene: TRBJ2-7
CDR3 protein: CASSIGSGRASYEQYF
CDR3 DNA: TGTGCCAGTAGTATTGGTAGCGGGAGGGCGTCCTACGAGCAGTACTTC

clone size: many
V gene: TRBV28
D gene: TRBD1
J gene: TRBJ1-6
CDR3 protein: CASSADRGAAQGHF
CDR3 DNA: TGTGCCAGCAGTGCCGACAGGGGCGCCGCACAAGGCCACTTT

clone size: .
V gene: TRBV30
D gene: TRBD2
J gene: TRBJ2-1
CDR3 protein: CALRLAGRYGSNEQFF
CDR3 DNA: TGTGCTTTAAGACTAGCGGGACGATACGGATCCAATGAGCAGTTCTTC

clone size: .
V gene: TRBV29-1
D gene: TRBD1
J gene: TRBJ2-1
CDR3 protein: CSVEADRGNSYNEQFF
CDR3 DNA: TGCAGCGTTGAAGCCGACAGGGGTAACTCGTACAATGAGCAGTTCTTC

clone size: .
V gene: TRBV18
D gene: TRBD2
J gene: TRBJ2-7
CDR3 protein: CASSPDRAGAFDEQYF
CDR3 DNA: TGTGCCAGCTCACCAGATAGAGCGGGAGCGTTTGACGAGCAGTACTTC

clone size: .
V gene: TRBV5-6
D gene: TRBD2
J gene: TRBJ2-7
CDR3 protein: CASSWGTGLAHYEQYF
CDR3 DNA: TGTGCCAGCAGCTGGGGGACTGGACTAGCGCACTACGAGCAGTACTTC

clone size: once
V gene: TRBV4-1
D gene: TRBD1
J gene: TRBJ1-1
CDR3 protein: CASSGQGAYTEAFF
CDR3 DNA: TGCGCCAGCAGCGGACAGGGGGCTTACACTGAAGCTTTCTTT

clone size: .
V gene: TRBV28
D gene: TRBD1
J gene: TRBJ1-5
CDR3 protein: CASSLPRTGWLPQHF
CDR3 DNA: TGTGCCAGCAGTTTACCGAGGACAGGGTGGTTGCCCCAGCATTTT